The T cell receptor (beta chain) under discussion was sequenced for a study of blood T cells in healthy people across ages. Study-wide points: Researchers judged that diversity estimates from one million T cells fell short of true values. Versus aged donors, long-lived donors had higher diversity and more naive CD4+ cells.

Comment on this clonotype: Its antigen remains unidentified.

The use of a sample-barcoded 5' primer and a J-beta primer mix characterized a second PCR of about 7 to 12 cycles. Each cDNA molecule carried a tag from a template-switch adaptor that contained 12 random nucleotides. TCRdb independently ran MiXCR on the 5' RACE reads; one entry per CDR3 protein. The data contain approximately 800,000 distinct CDR3 sequences, about 61% of them seen just once; the ten biggest clones take up more than 25%. Germline lookup yields CDR1 SGHAT and CDR2 FQNNGV. This CDR3 contains 14 residues. Trimming removed 5 bases at V and 4 bases at J, with 14 bases between. The rearrangement joins TRBV11-2 to TRBJ1-1; D not certain. Material: blood. This TCR came from a man aged 35 to 55 in good health. The chain's CDR3 is CASSAITDPTEAFF. The CDR3 bases are TGTGCCAGCAGCGCTATTACAGACCCCACTGAAGCTTTCTTT.